This TCR beta chain is drawn from a study of OX40 agonist ivuxolimab in advanced cancers. Study-level background: Previous treatment with anti-PD-1, anti-PD-L1 or anti-CTLA-4 therapy was allowed; 35% to 50% had received some.

Sequenced by immunoSEQ multiplex PCR; TCRdb stores in-frame clones only, minus some. The table lists about 48,000 clones, around nine tenths of them singletons. Here the sequenced sample was CD4+ or CD8+ T cells sorted from blood, taken in a trial of the OX40 agonist ivuxolimab. This clonotype was sampled from an adult with an advanced solid tumor such as melanoma, head and neck, liver or kidney cancer.

CDR3 region: CASSLDREWFGGNQPQHF. CDR3 coding DNA: TGTGCCAGCAGCTTAGACAGGGAATGGTTTGGGGGCAATCAGCCCCAGCATTTT. J is TRBJ1-5 and V is TRBV7-9, with D possibly TRBD1 on 6 matching bases. The CDR3 loop spans 18 amino acids. CDR1 is SEHNR, CDR2 FQNEAQ, per germline (reference sequence). V was trimmed by 1 base and J by 2 bases, leaving 18 bases between them. Combining the CDR3 with reference TRBV7-9 and TRBJ1-5 gives the whole variable domain DTGVSQNPRHKITKRGQNVTFRCDPISEHNRLYWYRQTLGQGPEFLTYFQNEAQLEKSRLLSDRFSAERPKGSFSTLEIQRTEQGDSAMYLCASSLDREWFGGNQPQHFGDGTRLSIL.